This passage covers 22 T cell receptor beta chains from one sample sequenced in a study of blood T cells in healthy people across ages. A second PCR, run for roughly 7 to 11 cycles, used a sample-barcoded 5' primer plus a J-beta primer mix. MiXCR, applied by TCRdb to the 5' RACE reads, yields one record per CDR3 protein. The data hold more than 800,000 distinct CDR3 sequences, with 40% to 55% observed a single time. The sample comprised blood. The receptors here all came from an older woman in good health.

This clonotype appeared a few times. For the CDR3, the DNA is TGTGCCAGCAGTCAGGACTCTGGAAACACCATATATTTT. It yields the protein CASSQDSGNTIYF. This rearrangement joins TRBV2 to TRBJ1-3; D gene unclear. CDR3 length equals 13 residues. V dropped 5 bases and J dropped 0 bases, with 5 bases sitting between them. Germline V gene lookup returns CDR1 SNHLY and CDR2 FYNNEI. Combining the CDR3 with reference TRBV2 and TRBJ1-3 gives the whole variable domain EPEVTQTPSHQVTQMGQEVILRCVPISNHLYFYWYRQILGQKVEFLVSFYNNEISEKSEIFDDQFSVERPDGSNFTLKIRSTKLEDSAMYFCASSQDSGNTIYFGEGSWLTVV.

This clonotype has more than one count but fewer than ten. V usage is TRBV27 and J usage is TRBJ2-7, with TRBD1 identical over 7 bases. The CDR3 is 14 residues long. CDR1 and CDR2 from the germline V gene are MNHEY and SMNVEV (reference sequence). V lost 4 bases, J lost 2 bases, and 5 bases stayed unmatched. CDR3 nucleotide sequence: TGTGCCAGCAGTTGGGCGACAGGGCCCTACGAGCAGTACTTC. Its translation is CASSWATGPYEQYF.

Ten or more counts support this clonotype. The chain couples TRBV6-5 to TRBJ2-7; D is unclear. Trimming left V 7 bases short and J 1 base short, with 17 bases between. This CDR3 comprises 15 residues. Germline CDR1 reads MNHEY; CDR2 reads SVGAGI. The CDR3 DNA is TGTGCCAGCAAGAAACACGGGTCAGAATCCTACGAGCAGTACTTC. Amino acid sequence: CASKKHGSESYEQYF.

The chain joins TRBV7-3 to TRBJ2-3, with a weak D call TRBD1 (6 bases). V was trimmed by 5 bases and J by 5 bases, leaving 20 bases between them. Germline CDR1 and CDR2: SGHTA and FQGTGA. The CDR3 length is 16 residues. CDR3 in amino acids: CASSQKGQGMGDTQYF. The CDR3 DNA sequence: TGTGCCAGCAGCCAAAAGGGGCAGGGGATGGGAGATACGCAGTATTTT.

The CDR3 is CASSAPGTGTADTQYF. The CDR3 DNA is TGTGCCAGCAGCGCACCCGGGACAGGAACAGCAGATACGCAGTATTTT. This chain connects TRBV9 to TRBJ2-3; 8 bases line up with TRBD1. Trimming took 3 bases from V and 4 from J; bases not matched to a gene: 10. This CDR3 is 16 amino acids long. CDR1 and CDR2 (germline): SGDLS, YYNGEE.

V usage is TRBV27 and J usage is TRBJ2-7, with TRBD1 as a possible D gene (6 bases). V dropped 5 bases and J dropped 2 bases, with 13 bases sitting between them. Germline CDR1 MNHEY, CDR2 SMNVEV (reference sequence). CDR3 length: 14 residues. Written as DNA, the CDR3 is TGTGCCAGCAGTCTGCACAGGGCTACCTACGAGCAGTACTTC. It specifies CASSLHRATYEQYF.

A remark on this clonotype: It may be a read error: a sequence one base away is much more abundant. CDR3 in DNA: TGCAGCGCTCGGGAGGCGGGACAGCAAAGCGAGCAGTACTTC. This encodes CSAREAGQQSEQYF. The chain recombines TRBV29-1 with TRBJ2-4; perhaps D is TRBD1 or TRBD2 (7 bases each). The J call is uncertain, as TRBJ2-7 better fits the DNA end. Germline-derived CDR1 and CDR2 are SQVTM and ANQGSEA. The length of the CDR3 is 14 residues.

J is TRBJ2-7 and V is TRBV7-8; 7 positions agree with TRBD2. The V gene's germline CDR1 is SGHVS and CDR2 FQNEAQ. The CDR3 is 16 residues long. J was trimmed by 0 bases and V by 8 bases; bases with no gene match: 13. DNA for the CDR3: TGTGCCAGCCTCCCAGGAGATAGCGGGTACTCCTACGAGCAGTACTTC. It specifies CASLPGDSGYSYEQYF.

There are a few counts of this clonotype. This sequence joins TRBV29-1 and TRBJ2-3, with D tentatively TRBD2 (6 bases). V was trimmed by 6 bases and J by 0 bases, leaving 19 bases between them. This CDR3 spans 16 amino acids. The germline V gene has CDR1 SQVTM and CDR2 ANQGSEA. In nucleotides, the CDR3 is TGCAGCGTCGATGGCGGGGCGGATGCTAGCACAGATACGCAGTATTTT. Translating gives CSVDGGADASTDTQYF.

There are a few counts of this clonotype. The rearrangement links TRBV20-1 to TRBJ2-5; D may be TRBD1 (5 bases). The CDR3 covers 12 residues. Per germline, CDR1 DFQATT and CDR2 SNEGSKA (reference sequence). V lost 3 bases, J lost 4 bases, and 9 bases lay in between. CDR3 amino acids: CSASRQLETQYF. Written as DNA, the CDR3 is TGCAGTGCTAGTAGACAGTTAGAGACCCAGTACTTC.

J is TRBJ1-1 and V is TRBV7-9; 8 nucleotides align to TRBD1. The CDR3 is 16 amino acids. Germline-derived CDR1 and CDR2 are SEHNR and FQNEAQ (reference sequence). The V gene end was trimmed by 1 base and the J gene end by 5 bases; junction bases not matched to a gene: 9. CDR3 sequence (DNA): TGTGCCAGCAGCTTAGGATGGGACAGGTTTGGGACTGAAGCTTTCTTT. Protein: CASSLGWDRFGTEAFF.

On this clonotype itself: Relative to the germline gene, one junction end is altered; a read error may explain this. The CDR3 loop is CASSPLAGPNTGGLFF. CDR3 sequence (DNA): TGTGCCAGCTCACCACTAGCGGGCCCGAACACCGGGGGGCTGTTTTTT. The rearrangement joins TRBV18 to TRBJ2-2, with 7 bases matching TRBD2. Per germline, CDR1 KGHSH and CDR2 LQKENI. The CDR3 is 16 amino acids.

This clonotype was counted between two and nine times. The chain is built from TRBV5-1 and TRBJ2-5; 8 nucleotides align to TRBD1. Trimming at V came to 3 bases and at J to 5 bases, leaving 9 bases not matched to a gene. The CDR3 is made up of 15 amino acids. CDR1 SGHRS and CDR2 YFSETQ come from the germline V gene. CDR3 sequence: CASSWSTGDSETQYF. For the CDR3, the DNA is TGCGCCAGCAGCTGGTCGACAGGGGATTCGGAGACCCAGTACTTC.

This chain joins TRBV9 and TRBJ2-7, with D possibly being TRBD1 or TRBD2 (6 bases each). V was pared by 4 bases and J by 0 bases, with 14 bases between. CDR1 and CDR2 (germline): SGDLS, YYNGEE. This CDR3 contains 15 residues. CDR3 in DNA: TGTGCCAGCAGCCAAGGGGGGATTGCCTCCTACGAGCAGTACTTC. Translating it yields CASSQGGIASYEQYF.

The chain has TRBV20-1 and TRBJ2-4, with D tentatively TRBD1 or TRBD2 (6 bases each). The V end was cut by 3 bases, the J end by 13 bases, with 25 bases between. CDR1 and CDR2 (germline): DFQATT, SNEGSKA (reference sequence). CDR3 length: 15 amino acids. CDR3 protein: CSARIGGTPRREQYF. CDR3 nucleotides: TGCAGTGCTAGGATAGGGGGTACCCCTAGGAGGGAGCAGTACTTC.

V is TRBV7-7 and J is TRBJ2-2; 8 positions match TRBD2. V lost 5 bases to trimming and J lost 7 bases; unmatched junction nucleotides: 9. This CDR3 has 15 residues. The V gene's germline CDR1 is SSHAT and CDR2 FNYEAQ (reference sequence). The CDR3 here is CASSPDAGGIGELFF. The CDR3 nucleotides read TGTGCCAGCAGCCCCGACGCGGGAGGCATCGGGGAGCTGTTTTTT.

V is TRBV27 and J is TRBJ1-6, with D uncertain. Trimming cost V 4 bases and J 9 bases, with 16 bases left between them. Germline V gives CDR1 MNHEY, CDR2 SMNVEV (reference sequence). This CDR3 spans 15 amino acids. In nucleotides, the CDR3 is TGTGCCAGCAGTTCCCGGGGAGGCTTGGTTTCACCCCTCCACTTT. Protein: CASSSRGGLVSPLHF.

This clonotype showed up just a few times. The CDR3 protein is CSVEAAGGSSETQYF. DNA for the CDR3: TGCAGCGTTGAGGCGGCGGGAGGCTCTTCGGAGACCCAGTACTTC. The chain is built from TRBV29-1 and TRBJ2-5; 8 bases match TRBD2. After removal of 3 bases from V and 5 bases from J, the junction contained 11 bases not matched to a gene. CDR1 and CDR2 (germline): SQVTM, ANQGSEA. The CDR3 is 15 residues long.

The chain links TRBV3-1 to TRBJ1-1, with unresolved D. V lost 0 bases to trimming and J lost 8 bases, with 16 bases between them. CDR1 is LGHDT and CDR2 is YNNKEL in the germline V gene (reference sequence). This CDR3 spans 15 amino acids. CDR3 region: CASSQEGVPEEEAFF. For the CDR3, the DNA is TGTGCCAGCAGCCAAGAAGGTGTCCCCGAGGAGGAAGCTTTCTTT.

The chain is built from TRBV30 and TRBJ2-4, with TRBD1 as a possible D gene (6 bases). Matching the DNA end better, TRBJ2-7 makes the J call doubtful. Per the germline V gene, CDR1 is GTSNPN and CDR2 is SVGIG (reference sequence). The CDR3 sequence is 15 residues long. The CDR3 nucleotides read TGTGCCTGGAGTGTCCCCAGGGGTAACTCCTACGAGCAGTACTTC. Its translation is CAWSVPRGNSYEQYF.

This clonotype is a singleton in its sample. The CDR3 DNA is TGTGCAGGGGTTGGGGACAGGGGTTCCTACGAGCAGTACTTC. Protein sequence: CAGVGDRGSYEQYF. V and J are TRBV19 and TRBJ2-7; 10 bases line up with TRBD1. Germline assignment: CDR1 LNHDA and CDR2 SQIVND (reference sequence). The CDR3 is 14 residues long.

This clonotype was observed a handful of times. The rearrangement uses TRBV12-5 and TRBJ1-1; D unclear. Per the germline V gene, CDR1 is LGHNT and CDR2 is FRNRAP. This CDR3 region has 12 residues. Trimming stripped 4 bases from V and 2 bases from J, with 5 bases between. The CDR3 sequence: CASGSDNTEAFF. The DNA for the CDR3 is TGTGCTAGTGGTTCCGACAACACTGAAGCTTTCTTT.